This T cell receptor beta chain originates from a study of CD8+ T cells in alopecia areata. About the study: Tofacitinib administration to treated patients was oral, at 5 to 10 mg twice daily. The SALT score measured affected scalp surface percentage in treated patients.

The ends were cut back, 6 bases at V and 7 bases at J, with 12 bases in the middle. Looked up from germline, CDR1 is MGHDK and CDR2 is SYGVNS. The CDR3 extends over 12 amino acids. Extracted RNA was reverse transcribed into cDNA, the sequencing template. Clones were read by immunoSEQ multiplex PCR, and TCRdb kept only the in-frame ones, dropping some. The sample includes 64,000 or so clones, around 45% of them seen just once. The treatment was: oral pan-JAK inhibitor, 5-10 mg twice daily. Sequenced here: CD8+ T cells sorted from blood, sampled at roughly week 36, from a patient treated with tofacitinib. The clonotype was recovered from a human donor with alopecia areata. The rearrangement joins TRBV25-1 to TRBJ1-2, with D maybe TRBD1 (6 bases). CDR3 residues: CASRNGGPGYTF. In nucleotides, the CDR3 is TGTGCCAGCAGGAACGGGGGGCCTGGCTACACCTTC.